The present TCR beta chain was sequenced within a study of spatial heterogeneity in lung cancer. One entry per CDR3 protein, called by TCRdb with MiXCR from the 5' RACE reads. The sample records approximately 17,000 distinct CDR3 sequences, 7.5% being singletons. Study results and caveats: Expanded alpha and beta TCR counts within tumors tracked tumor mutation counts. Coverage was estimated at roughly 7.2% of tumor T cells for alpha chains and less than 15% for beta chains.

Of note for this clonotype: Its antigen is unidentified.

Documented time point: sample taken at primary tumor resection. Whole RNA, which was extracted from tumor, nontumor lung tissue or frozen PBMC, was sequenced without any cell sorting. Trimming cost V 1 base and J 6 bases; bases outside gene matches: 3. This CDR3 is 14 amino acids long. Germline CDR1 and CDR2: LNHDA and SQIVND (reference sequence). The specimen was lung tumor tissue, collected at surgery. This clonotype was obtained from a male donor with early-stage non-small cell lung cancer. This sequence joins TRBV19 and TRBJ2-3; 8 nucleotides line up with TRBD1. The CDR3 sequence is CASSIGTGKDTQYF. The CDR3 DNA reads as TGTGCCAGTAGTATAGGGACAGGGAAGGATACGCAGTATTTT. Full variable domain (outside the CDR3, taken from reference TRBV19 and TRBJ2-3): DGGITQSPKYLFRKEGQNVTLSCEQNLNHDAMYWYRQDPGQGLRLIYYSQIVNDFQKGDIAEGYSVSREKKESFPLTVTSAQKNPTAFYLCASSIGTGKDTQYFGPGTRLTVL.